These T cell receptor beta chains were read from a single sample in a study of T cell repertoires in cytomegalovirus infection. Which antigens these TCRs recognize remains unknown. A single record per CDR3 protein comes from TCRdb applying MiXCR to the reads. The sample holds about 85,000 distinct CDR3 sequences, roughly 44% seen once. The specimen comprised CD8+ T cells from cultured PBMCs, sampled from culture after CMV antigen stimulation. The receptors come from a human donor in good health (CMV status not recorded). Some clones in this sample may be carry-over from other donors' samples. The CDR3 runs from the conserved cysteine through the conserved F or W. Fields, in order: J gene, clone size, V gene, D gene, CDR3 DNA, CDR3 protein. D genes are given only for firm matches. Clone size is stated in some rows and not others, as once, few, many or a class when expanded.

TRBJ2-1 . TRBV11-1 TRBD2 TGTGCCAGCAGCGCCTCGGGGGGCTCCTACAATGAGCAGTTCTTC CASSASGGSYNEQFF
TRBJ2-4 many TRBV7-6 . TGTGCCAGCAGCTTAGGTCAGGAGATTCCGACTAAGCTAGCCAAAAACATTCAGTACTTC CASSLGQEIPTKLAKNIQYF
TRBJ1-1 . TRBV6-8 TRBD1 TGTGCCAGCAGGCCAGGGGGAAATACTGAAGCTTTCTTT CASRPGGNTEAFF
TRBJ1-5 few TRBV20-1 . TGCAGTGCGAAAGACAGTAGCAATCAGCCCCAGCATTTT CSAKDSSNQPQHF
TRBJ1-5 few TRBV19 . TGTGCCAGTAGTATAGATGGGGGGACACATAGCAATCAGCCCCAGCATTTT CASSIDGGTHSNQPQHF
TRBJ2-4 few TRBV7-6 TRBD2 TGTGCCAGCAGCCCTACTAGCGCCCTAGCCAAAAACATTCAGTACTTC CASSPTSALAKNIQYF
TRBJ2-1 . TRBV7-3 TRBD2 TGTGCCAGCAGCCCCCGACTAGCGGGTGGCTACAATGAGCAGTTCTTC CASSPRLAGGYNEQFF
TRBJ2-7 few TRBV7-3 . TGTGCCAGCAGCCTTCGCGACAGTAGGGACGAGCAGTACTTC CASSLRDSRDEQYF
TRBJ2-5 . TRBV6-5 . TGTGCCAGCAGCCGGAGGGCGGCCTTGGAGACCCAGTACTTC CASSRRAALETQYF
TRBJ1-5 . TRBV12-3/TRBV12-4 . TGTGCCAGCAGTTACCGACAGTCTAGCAATCAGCCCCAGCATTTT CASSYRQSSNQPQHF
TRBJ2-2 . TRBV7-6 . TGTGCCAGCAGCTCCAGGGTATCGGACACCGGGGAGCTGTTTTTT CASSSRVSDTGELFF
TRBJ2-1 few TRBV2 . TGTGCCAGCAGCGGCGAAGGGGGGCCCATTGGGATCAATGAGCAGTTCTTC CASSGEGGPIGINEQFF
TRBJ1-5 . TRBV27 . TGTGCCAGCAGTTTACACAGTTACAATCAGCCCCAGCATTTT CASSLHSYNQPQHF
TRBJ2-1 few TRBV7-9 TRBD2 TGTGCCAGCAGCTTCGTTCTAGCGGGAGTCGATGAGCAGTTCTTC CASSFVLAGVDEQFF
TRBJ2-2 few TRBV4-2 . TGTGCCAGCAGCCAATGGGGACCCTCAAGCGGGGAGCTGTTTTTT CASSQWGPSSGELFF
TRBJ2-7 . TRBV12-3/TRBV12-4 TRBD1 TGTGCCAGCAGTTTAGCGGGACAGGTCGCCGAGCAGTACTTC CASSLAGQVAEQYF
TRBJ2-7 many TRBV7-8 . TGTGCCAGCAGCTACGGACGGTCCTACGAGCAGTACTTC CASSYGRSYEQYF
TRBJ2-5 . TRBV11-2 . TGTGCCAGCAGCTTAGTGAGGACAGGGACTAATACCCAGTACTTC CASSLVRTGTNTQYF
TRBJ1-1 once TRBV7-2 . TGTGCCAGCAGCGGTACAGGGAGGTCTGAAGCTTTCTTT CASSGTGRSEAFF
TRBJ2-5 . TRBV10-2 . TGCGCCAGCAGTGTGACGTCAGCGAGCCAAGAGACCCAGTACTTC CASSVTSASQETQYF
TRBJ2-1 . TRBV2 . TGTGCCAGCAGTGATACTAGCAGGTCCTACAATGAGCAGTTCTTC CASSDTSRSYNEQFF
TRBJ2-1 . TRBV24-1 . TGTGCCACCAGTGATTTGAATGGACAATACAATGAGCAGTTCTTC CATSDLNGQYNEQFF
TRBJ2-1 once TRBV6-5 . TGTGCCAGCAGTTACTCGGGTTTGGGGACGGATGAGCAGTTCTTC CASSYSGLGTDEQFF
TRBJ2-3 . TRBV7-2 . TGTGCCAGCAGCCCCCGGGCCTTCCCAGATACGCAGTATTTT CASSPRAFPDTQYF
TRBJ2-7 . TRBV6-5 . TGTGCCAGCAGTTCCCATTACAGGGATACCCGGGCCGGTCCTTTCGAGCAGTACTTC CASSSHYRDTRAGPFEQYF
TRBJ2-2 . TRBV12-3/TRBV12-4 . TGTGCCACCCTCTCCACGGGACACTCCGTTCGATCGGACACCGGGGAGCTGTTTTTT CATLSTGHSVRSDTGELFF
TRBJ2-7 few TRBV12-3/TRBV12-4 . TGTGCCAGCAGTTTTACGGGTGAGCAGTACTTC CASSFTGEQYF
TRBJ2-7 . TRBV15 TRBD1 TGTGCCACCACCTCCAGGGGGACCTACGAGCAGTACTTC CATTSRGTYEQYF
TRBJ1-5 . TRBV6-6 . TGTGCCAGCAGTCATCCCTGGGAAGGGTATCAGCCCCAGCATTTT CASSHPWEGYQPQHF
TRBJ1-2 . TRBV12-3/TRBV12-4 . TGTGCCAGCAGTTTAGTAGGGGATTATGGCTACACCTTC CASSLVGDYGYTF
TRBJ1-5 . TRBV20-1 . TGCAGTGCTAGAGATATGGGACACGGTAATCAGCCCCAGCATTTT CSARDMGHGNQPQHF